This T cell receptor beta chain was profiled in a study of blood T cell dynamics during melanoma immunotherapy. Study-level information: Metastatic melanoma patients received first-line pembrolizumab or nivolumab plus ipilimumab.

The germline V gene has CDR1 LNHNV and CDR2 YYDKDF (reference sequence). CDR3 length equals 13 residues. Between the trimmed V and J ends, which lost 3 bases and 8 bases, there was a span of 8 bases. Libraries were prepared by immunoSEQ multiplex PCR; TCRdb keeps only in-frame clonotypes and omits some of them. The data contain about 4,900 clones, approximately 83% of them singletons. Time point reported: pre-treatment baseline. Response was assessed by RECIST 1.1 at 12 weeks, except a couple of rapid progressors. Patients with prior systemic cancer treatment, concomitant immunosuppressants, or other active malignancies were excluded.

The sequencing used blood, collected from a patient treated with checkpoint blockade. This chain joins TRBV15 and TRBJ1-6; tentatively, D is TRBD1 (5 bases). This TCR came from a human donor with melanoma. The CDR3 region has the DNA TGTGCCACCAGCAGGACCAGGGATTCACCCCTCCACTTT. It yields the protein CATSRTRDSPLHF.